What follows describes a single TCR beta chain. Its specificity is unknown. This may stem from a read error, because a much larger clone lies one nucleotide away. TCRdb independently ran MiXCR on the 5' RACE reads; one entry per CDR3 protein. The table shows roughly 54,000 distinct CDR3 sequences, with more than 15% occurring only once. General observations from the study: The larger cohort examined one V-J beta rearrangement, not whole repertoires. Tumor Treg TCRs overlapped most with tumor naive CD4+ cells.

The CDR3 loop spans 15 amino acids. CDR1 is MNHNS and CDR2 is SASEGT in the germline V gene. This clonotype was obtained from a female donor with breast cancer. Source material: naive CD4+ T cells sorted from blood. As to subset: naive CD4+ T cells, CD4+CD45RA+CD25-. The chain links TRBV6-1 to TRBJ1-1; 7 nucleotides agree with TRBD1. In DNA form, the CDR3 reads TGTGCCAGCAGGACGGACAGGACAATGAACACTGAAGCTCTCTTT. Translating gives CASRTDRTMNTEALF.